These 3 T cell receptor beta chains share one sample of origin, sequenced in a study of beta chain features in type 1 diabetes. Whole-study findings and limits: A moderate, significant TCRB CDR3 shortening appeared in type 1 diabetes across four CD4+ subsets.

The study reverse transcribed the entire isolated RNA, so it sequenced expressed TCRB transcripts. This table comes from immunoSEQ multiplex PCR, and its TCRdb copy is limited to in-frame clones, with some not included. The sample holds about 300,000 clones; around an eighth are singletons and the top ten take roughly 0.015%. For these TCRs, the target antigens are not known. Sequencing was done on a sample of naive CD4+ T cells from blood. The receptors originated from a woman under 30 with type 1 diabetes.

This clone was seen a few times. The CDR3 nucleotides are TGCGCCAGCAGTACTAGCGGGAGGGCCGATGAGCAGTTCTTC. It specifies CASSTSGRADEQFF. The chain combines TRBV5-1 with TRBJ2-1; 13 bases agree with TRBD2. Germline values: CDR1 SGHRS, CDR2 YFSETQ. J gave up 8 bases and V 5 bases, and 4 bases lay outside the gene matches. This CDR3 is built from 14 residues.

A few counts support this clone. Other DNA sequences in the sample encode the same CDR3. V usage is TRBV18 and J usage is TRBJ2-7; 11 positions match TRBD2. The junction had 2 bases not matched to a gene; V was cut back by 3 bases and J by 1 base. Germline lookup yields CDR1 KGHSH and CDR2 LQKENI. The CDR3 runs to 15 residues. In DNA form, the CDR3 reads TGTGCCAGCTCACCTACTAGCGGGAGTTCCTACGAGCAGTACTTC. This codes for CASSPTSGSSYEQYF.

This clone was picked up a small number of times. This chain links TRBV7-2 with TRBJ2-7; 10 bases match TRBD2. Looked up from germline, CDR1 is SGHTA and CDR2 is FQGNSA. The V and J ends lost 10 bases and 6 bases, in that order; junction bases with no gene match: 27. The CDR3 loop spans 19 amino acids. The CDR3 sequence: CAIGIGLAAPCYLRSEQYV. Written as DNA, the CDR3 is TGTGCCATTGGGATCGGACTAGCGGCACCTTGTTACCTCCGCAGCGAGCAGTACGTC.